This T cell receptor beta chain was recorded in a study of graft-versus-host responses after intestinal transplantation. Turning to the study itself: Those transplanted obtained multivisceral, liver-intestinal, or isolated intestinal grafts. All of the recipients had induction that used anti-thymocyte globulin, then tacrolimus and steroids for approximately 3 years. Study outcomes and limitations: The marrow of recipients harbored GvH clones, and ileum or blood showed some of them first.

Note on this clone: Antigen specificity is unknown.

Processing released intraepithelial and lamina propria lymphocytes from the graft tissue. Germline V CDR1 and CDR2: MDHEN, SYDVKM. Trimming cost V 3 bases and J 8 bases; bases outside gene matches: 8. The CDR3 sequence is 16 residues long. The protocol was immunoSEQ multiplex PCR, while the TCRdb copy is restricted to in-frame clones and leaves out a portion. The sample records 4,500 or so clones, approximately 79% being singletons. The sequence came from a human patient who received an intestinal transplant, so some T cells may come from the graft donor. The rearrangement uses TRBV28 and TRBJ2-1; TRBD2 matches 12 bases. Specimen: ileum tissue, collected 17 days after transplant. The CDR3 coding sequence is TGTGCCAGCAGTTTGGTGACTAGCGGGGGCGAGGATGAGCAGTTCTTC. It specifies CASSLVTSGGEDEQFF.